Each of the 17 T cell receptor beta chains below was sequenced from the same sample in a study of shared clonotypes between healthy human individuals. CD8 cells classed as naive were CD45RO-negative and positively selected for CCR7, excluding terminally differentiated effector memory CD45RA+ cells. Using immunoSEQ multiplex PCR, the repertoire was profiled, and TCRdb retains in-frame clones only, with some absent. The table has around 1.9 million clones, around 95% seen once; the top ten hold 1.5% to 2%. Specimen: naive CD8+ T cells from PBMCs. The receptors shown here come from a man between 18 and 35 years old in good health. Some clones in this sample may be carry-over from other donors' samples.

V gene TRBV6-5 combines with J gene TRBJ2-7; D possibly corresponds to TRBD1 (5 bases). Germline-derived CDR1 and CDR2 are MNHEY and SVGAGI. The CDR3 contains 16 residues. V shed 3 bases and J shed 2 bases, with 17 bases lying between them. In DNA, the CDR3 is TGTGCCAGCAGTTATACGATGGGGCAGTTGACCTACGAGCAGTACTTC. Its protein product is CASSYTMGQLTYEQYF.

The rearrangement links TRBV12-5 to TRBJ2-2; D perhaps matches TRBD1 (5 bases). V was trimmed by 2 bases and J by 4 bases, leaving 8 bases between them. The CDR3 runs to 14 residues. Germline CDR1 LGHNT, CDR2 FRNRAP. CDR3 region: CASGLQGSTGELFF. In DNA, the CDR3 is TGTGCTAGTGGTTTGCAGGGAAGCACCGGGGAGCTGTTTTTT.

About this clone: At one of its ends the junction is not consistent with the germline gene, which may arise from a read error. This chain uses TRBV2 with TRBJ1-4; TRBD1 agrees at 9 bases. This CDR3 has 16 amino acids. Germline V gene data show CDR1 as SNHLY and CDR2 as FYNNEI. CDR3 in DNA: TGTGCCAGCAGTGAAACCAAAGGGACAGGGACCCACGAGATGCTTTTT. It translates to CASSETKGTGTHEMLF.

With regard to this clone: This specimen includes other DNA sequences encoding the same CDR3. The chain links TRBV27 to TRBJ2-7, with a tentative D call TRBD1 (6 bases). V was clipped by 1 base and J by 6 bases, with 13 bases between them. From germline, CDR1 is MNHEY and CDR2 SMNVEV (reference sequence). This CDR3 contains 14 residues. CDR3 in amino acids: CASSLLLGRGEQYF. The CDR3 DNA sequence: TGTGCCAGCAGTTTATTACTCGGCAGGGGCGAGCAGTACTTC.

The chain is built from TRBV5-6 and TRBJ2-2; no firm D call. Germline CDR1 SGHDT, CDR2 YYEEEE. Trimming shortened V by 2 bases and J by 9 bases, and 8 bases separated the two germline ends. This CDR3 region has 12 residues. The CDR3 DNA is TGTGCCAGCAGCTTCGGTCGGCGGGAGCTGTTTTTT. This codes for CASSFGRRELFF.

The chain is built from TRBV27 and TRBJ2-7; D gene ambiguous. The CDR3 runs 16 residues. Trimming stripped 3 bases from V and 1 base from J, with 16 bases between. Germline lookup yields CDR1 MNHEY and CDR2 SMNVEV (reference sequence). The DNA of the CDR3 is TGTGCCAGCAGTTTCTCCGGGCGGCAACCATCCTACGAGCAGTACTTC. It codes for CASSFSGRQPSYEQYF.

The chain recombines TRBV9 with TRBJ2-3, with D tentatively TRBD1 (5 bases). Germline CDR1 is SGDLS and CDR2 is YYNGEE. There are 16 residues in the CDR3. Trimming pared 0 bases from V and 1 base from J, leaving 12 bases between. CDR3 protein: CASSVEGRAGTDTQYF. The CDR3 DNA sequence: TGTGCCAGCAGCGTAGAGGGCAGGGCAGGCACAGATACGCAGTATTTT.

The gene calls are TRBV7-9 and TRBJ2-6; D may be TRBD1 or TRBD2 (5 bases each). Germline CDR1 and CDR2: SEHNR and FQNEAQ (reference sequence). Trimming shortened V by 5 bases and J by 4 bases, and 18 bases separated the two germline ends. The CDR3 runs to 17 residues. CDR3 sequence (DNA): TGTGCCAGCAGCCCCCGGGACGCAGGGTCCGGGGCCAACGTCCTGACTTTC. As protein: CASSPRDAGSGANVLTF.

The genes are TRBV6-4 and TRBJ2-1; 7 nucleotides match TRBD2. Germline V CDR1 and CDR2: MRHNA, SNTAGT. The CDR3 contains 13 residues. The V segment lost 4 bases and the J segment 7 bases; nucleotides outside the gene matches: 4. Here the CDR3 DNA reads TGTGCCAGCAGTGGTCAGGGAGGGAATGAGCAGTTCTTC. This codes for CASSGQGGNEQFF.

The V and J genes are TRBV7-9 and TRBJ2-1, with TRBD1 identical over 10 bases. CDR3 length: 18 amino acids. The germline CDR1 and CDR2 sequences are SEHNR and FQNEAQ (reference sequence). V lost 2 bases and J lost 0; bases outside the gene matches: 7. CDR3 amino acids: CASSLKLGQGHSYNEQFF. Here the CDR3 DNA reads TGTGCCAGCAGCTTAAAATTGGGACAGGGGCACTCCTACAATGAGCAGTTCTTC.

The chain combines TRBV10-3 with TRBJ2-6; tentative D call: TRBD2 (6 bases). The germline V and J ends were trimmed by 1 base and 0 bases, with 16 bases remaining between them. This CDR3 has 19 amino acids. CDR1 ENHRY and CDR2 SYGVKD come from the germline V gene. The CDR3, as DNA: TGTGCCATCAGTGAGTTCGGAGGGTTTTTAAACTCTGGGGCCAACGTCCTGACTTTC. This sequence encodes CAISEFGGFLNSGANVLTF.

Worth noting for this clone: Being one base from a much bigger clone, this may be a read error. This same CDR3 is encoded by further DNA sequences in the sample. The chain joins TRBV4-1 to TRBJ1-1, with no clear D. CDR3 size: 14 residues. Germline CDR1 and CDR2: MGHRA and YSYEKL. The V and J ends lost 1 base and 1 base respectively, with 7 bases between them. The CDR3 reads CASSQGVGNTEAFF. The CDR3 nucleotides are TGCGCCAGCAGCCAAGGAGTTGGGAACACTGAAGCTTTCTTT.

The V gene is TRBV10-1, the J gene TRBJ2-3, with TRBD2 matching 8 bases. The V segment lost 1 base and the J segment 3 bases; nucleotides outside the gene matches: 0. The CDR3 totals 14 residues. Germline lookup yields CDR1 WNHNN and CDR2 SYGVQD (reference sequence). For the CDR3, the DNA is TGCGCCAGCAGTGAGTTAGCGGGAACAGATACGCAGTATTTT. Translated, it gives CASSELAGTDTQYF.

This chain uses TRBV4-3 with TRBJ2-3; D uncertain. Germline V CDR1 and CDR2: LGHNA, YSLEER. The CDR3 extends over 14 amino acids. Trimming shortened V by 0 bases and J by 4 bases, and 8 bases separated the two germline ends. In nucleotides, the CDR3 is TGCGCCAGCAGCCAAGATAGTTCTTCAGATACGCAGTATTTT. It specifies CASSQDSSSDTQYF.

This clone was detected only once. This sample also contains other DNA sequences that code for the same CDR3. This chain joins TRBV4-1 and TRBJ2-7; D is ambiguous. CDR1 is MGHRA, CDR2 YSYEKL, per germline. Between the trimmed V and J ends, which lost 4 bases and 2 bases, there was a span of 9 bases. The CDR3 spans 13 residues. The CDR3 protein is CASSRGGPYEQYF. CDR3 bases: TGCGCCAGCAGCCGAGGTGGACCCTACGAGCAGTACTTC.

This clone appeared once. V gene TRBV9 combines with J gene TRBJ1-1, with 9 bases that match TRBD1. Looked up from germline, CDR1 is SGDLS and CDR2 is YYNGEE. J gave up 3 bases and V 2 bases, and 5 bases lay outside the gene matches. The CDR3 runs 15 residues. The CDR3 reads CASSVTGGVDTEAFF. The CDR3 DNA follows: TGTGCCAGCAGCGTGACAGGGGGGGTGGACACTGAAGCTTTCTTT.

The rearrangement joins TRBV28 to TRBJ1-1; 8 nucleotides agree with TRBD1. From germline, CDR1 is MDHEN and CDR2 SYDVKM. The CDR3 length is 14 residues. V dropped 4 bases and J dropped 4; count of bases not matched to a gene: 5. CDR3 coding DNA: TGTGCCAGCAGTTGGGGGACAGGTTTCACTGAAGCTTTCTTT. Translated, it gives CASSWGTGFTEAFF.